This passage covers 30 T cell receptor beta chains from one sample sequenced in a study of blood T cell repertoires in COVID-19. Profiling relied on immunoSEQ multiplex PCR, and the TCRdb table lists in-frame clones only, not all of them. The sample lists tens of thousands of clones, under 95% occurring once. The sequenced sample consisted of peripheral blood. The source is a human donor in a cohort sampled during active COVID-19.

The chain combines TRBV29-1 with TRBJ2-7; 8 bases align to TRBD1. This CDR3 spans 13 amino acids. Germline V gives CDR1 SQVTM, CDR2 ANQGSEA. Losses at the gene ends were 3 bases for V and 6 bases for J; bases not matched to a gene: 7. CDR3 residues: CSVEDRERGEQYF. Written as DNA, the CDR3 is TGCAGCGTTGAGGACAGGGAGCGAGGCGAGCAGTACTTC.

The chain recombines TRBV2 with TRBJ1-1, with D tentatively TRBD1 (5 bases). With 6 bases removed from V and 4 bases from J, the gap between germline ends came to 6 bases. Germline V CDR1 and CDR2: SNHLY, FYNNEI. The CDR3 is 11 amino acids. The CDR3 bases are TGTGCCAGCAGGCAGGGCACTGAAGCTTTCTTT. Amino acid sequence: CASRQGTEAFF.

The chain couples TRBV5-8 to TRBJ1-1, with no clear D. Germline values: CDR1 SGHTS, CDR2 YDEGEE. V gave up 0 bases and J gave up 5 bases, with 8 bases separating them. The CDR3 loop spans 13 amino acids. The CDR3 spells CASSLARDTEAFF. DNA for the CDR3: TGTGCCAGCAGCTTGGCCCGGGATACTGAAGCTTTCTTT.

The chain recombines TRBV10-2 with TRBJ2-7, with unresolved D. The CDR3 length is 16 residues. The ends were cut back, 0 bases at V and 5 bases at J, with 17 bases in the middle. The germline CDR1 and CDR2 sequences are WSHSY and SAAADI. CDR3 DNA: TGCGCCAGCAGTGAGTCAGTGGAACAGTACCTACACGAGCAGTACTTC. Protein: CASSESVEQYLHEQYF.

V and J are TRBV24-1 and TRBJ2-7; no definite D call. CDR3 length equals 12 residues. Germline CDR1 KGHDR, CDR2 SFDVKD. V dropped 9 bases and J dropped 0 bases, with 8 bases sitting between them. The CDR3 region is CATPAYSYEQYF. Written as DNA, the CDR3 is TGTGCCACCCCCGCGTACTCCTACGAGCAGTACTTC.

V gene TRBV28 combines with J gene TRBJ2-7; D might be TRBD2 (7 bases). This CDR3 spans 14 amino acids. The V gene lost 6 bases and the J gene lost 0 bases, with 12 bases spanning the gap. Germline assignment: CDR1 MDHEN and CDR2 SYDVKM. The chain's CDR3 is CASRPGGGSYEQYF. As DNA, the CDR3 is TGTGCCAGCAGGCCGGGGGGCGGCTCCTACGAGCAGTACTTC.

This clone was detected only once. This chain connects TRBV19 to TRBJ1-4; D may be TRBD1 (6 bases). CDR1 and CDR2 from the germline V gene are LNHDA and SQIVND (reference sequence). The CDR3 spans 13 residues. Deletions cut 5 bases from V and 10 bases from J, with 14 bases between. In DNA, the CDR3 is TGTGCCAGTAGTGCCCAGGGGACCGGAAAACTGTTTTTT. This gives the protein CASSAQGTGKLFF.

The chain is built from TRBV15 and TRBJ2-7; D might be TRBD2 (5 bases). CDR1 LNHNV and CDR2 YYDKDF come from the germline V gene (reference sequence). The CDR3 loop spans 15 amino acids. V was trimmed by 1 base and J by 0 bases, leaving 10 bases between them. As DNA, the CDR3 is TGTGCCACCAGCAGAGCGGCGGGTATCTCCTACGAGCAGTACTTC. Its translation is CATSRAAGISYEQYF.

The chain uses TRBV28 and TRBJ1-2; D call uncertain. The CDR3 is made up of 13 amino acids. Between the trimmed V and J ends, which lost 6 bases and 7 bases, there was a span of 15 bases. The V gene's germline CDR1 is MDHEN and CDR2 SYDVKM. CDR3 amino acids: CASSTPGGGGYTF. CDR3 nucleotides: TGTGCCAGCAGCACCCCGGGAGGAGGTGGCTACACCTTC.

Written as DNA, the CDR3 is TGTGCCAGCAGTGAGGACAGGGGCTACGAGCAGTACTTC. It specifies CASSEDRGYEQYF. The chain uses TRBV2 and TRBJ2-7; 9 bases match TRBD1. CDR3 size: 13 residues. Germline-derived CDR1 and CDR2 are SNHLY and FYNNEI. Germline trimming cut 3 bases from V and 3 bases from J; bases unmatched to any gene: 0.

The chain has TRBV2 and TRBJ2-7; 13 positions agree with TRBD2. V dropped 5 bases and J dropped 3; count of bases not matched to a gene: 7. Germline-derived CDR1 and CDR2 are SNHLY and FYNNEI. The CDR3 loop spans 16 amino acids. The CDR3 spells CASSHQTSGGVYEQYF. CDR3 DNA: TGTGCCAGCAGTCACCAAACTAGCGGGGGGGTCTACGAGCAGTACTTC. Using reference TRBV2 and TRBJ2-7 for the parts outside the CDR3, the full variable domain is EPEVTQTPSHQVTQMGQEVILRCVPISNHLYFYWYRQILGQKVEFLVSFYNNEISEKSEIFDDQFSVERPDGSNFTLKIRSTKLEDSAMYFCASSHQTSGGVYEQYFGPGTRLTVT.

The V gene is TRBV6-5, the J gene TRBJ2-5, with D perhaps TRBD1 (6 bases). The ends were cut back, 10 bases at V and 6 bases at J, with 15 bases in the middle. Germline V gene data show CDR1 as MNHEY and CDR2 as SVGAGI. This CDR3 is built from 12 residues. This CDR3 is CATEGGAKTQYF. CDR3 bases: TGTGCCACCGAAGGGGGAGCAAAGACCCAGTACTTC.

This chain links TRBV11-2 with TRBJ2-7; D is possibly TRBD1 (6 bases). The V end was cut by 5 bases, the J end by 2 bases, with 13 bases between. Germline loops: CDR1 SGHAT, CDR2 FQNNGV. The CDR3 contains 14 residues. CDR3 nucleotides: TGTGCCAGCAGCCCCCGACAGGAACCCTACGAGCAGTACTTC. This sequence encodes CASSPRQEPYEQYF.

V usage is TRBV19 and J usage is TRBJ1-1, with a weak D call TRBD1 (5 bases). Germline CDR1 reads LNHDA; CDR2 reads SQIVND (reference sequence). The CDR3 spans 14 residues. V was pared by 4 bases and J by 0 bases, with 9 bases between. CDR3 loop: CASSTGSLNTEAFF. The CDR3 coding sequence is TGTGCCAGTAGTACAGGGTCCTTGAACACTGAAGCTTTCTTT. Full variable domain (outside the CDR3, taken from reference TRBV19 and TRBJ1-1): DGGITQSPKYLFRKEGQNVTLSCEQNLNHDAMYWYRQDPGQGLRLIYYSQIVNDFQKGDIAEGYSVSREKKESFPLTVTSAQKNPTAFYLCASSTGSLNTEAFFGQGTRLTVV.

The rearrangement uses TRBV19 and TRBJ1-1, with 7 nucleotides matching TRBD1. From germline, CDR1 is LNHDA and CDR2 SQIVND (reference sequence). V lost 5 bases, J lost 2 bases, and 2 bases stayed unmatched. The CDR3 contains 13 residues. CDR3 nucleotide sequence: TGTGCCAGTAGTCAGGGGGGCAACACTGAAGCTTTCTTT. Its protein product is CASSQGGNTEAFF.

V and J are TRBV2 and TRBJ2-7; 7 bases map to TRBD2. J was trimmed by 2 bases and V by 4 bases; bases with no gene match: 8. The germline V gene encodes CDR1 SNHLY and CDR2 FYNNEI. This CDR3 has 15 residues. Here the CDR3 reads CASSVGGVTTYEQYF. CDR3 sequence (DNA): TGTGCCAGCAGTGTTGGGGGGGTCACGACCTACGAGCAGTACTTC.

The chain carries TRBV9 and TRBJ2-5, with TRBD2 as a possible D gene (5 bases). Germline V gene lookup returns CDR1 SGDLS and CDR2 YYNGEE. There are 14 residues in the CDR3. V was cut by 6 bases and J by 2 bases, with 14 bases left in between. In nucleotides, the CDR3 is TGTGCCAGCAATAGAGGGCAGTCGCAAGAGACCCAGTACTTC. This gives the protein CASNRGQSQETQYF.

The V and J genes are TRBV6-4 and TRBJ1-1; 9 nucleotides align to TRBD1. V dropped 6 bases and J dropped 1; count of bases not matched to a gene: 9. CDR1 and CDR2 from the germline V gene are MRHNA and SNTAGT. This CDR3 has 16 residues. The CDR3 DNA follows: TGTGCCAGCAGAAGGGACAGGGCAGTAGGGAACACTGAAGCTTTCTTT. Translated: CASRRDRAVGNTEAFF.

The chain is built from TRBV2 and TRBJ2-6; 7 bases agree with TRBD1. With 4 bases clipped from V and 2 bases from J, the junction kept 5 bases outside the gene matches. The CDR3 is 16 amino acids. Germline CDR1 reads SNHLY; CDR2 reads FYNNEI. The DNA for the CDR3 is TGTGCCAGCAGTGGGACAGGCTCCCCTGGGGCCAACGTCCTGACTTTC. Its protein is CASSGTGSPGANVLTF.

The chain employs TRBV9 and TRBJ2-7, with D possibly TRBD1 on 5 matching bases. V was clipped by 2 bases and J by 4 bases, with 16 bases between them. CDR3 length equals 15 residues. Germline CDR1 reads SGDLS; CDR2 reads YYNGEE. The CDR3 sequence is CASSVYPGSGYEQYF. The CDR3 nucleotides are TGTGCCAGCAGCGTTTACCCAGGGTCAGGATACGAGCAGTACTTC. The full variable domain, completed using reference TRBV9 and TRBJ2-7, is DSGVTQTPKHLITATGQRVTLRCSPRSGDLSVYWYQQSLDQGLQFLIQYYNGEERAKGNILERFSAQQFPDLHSELNLSSLELGDSALYFCASSVYPGSGYEQYFGPGTRLTVT.

V gene TRBV29-1 combines with J gene TRBJ2-7, with 7 bases identical to TRBD1. Germline CDR1 and CDR2: SQVTM and ANQGSEA. J lost 6 bases, V lost 7 bases, and 9 bases had no gene match. This CDR3 has 12 amino acids. In DNA, the CDR3 is TGCAGCGCCCGACAGGGCTTCTCCGAGCAGTACTTC. Translation gives CSARQGFSEQYF.

This clone was detected only once. The chain combines TRBV5-4 with TRBJ1-1, with unresolved D. The length of the CDR3 is 12 residues. Trimming stripped 3 bases from V and 3 bases from J, with 6 bases between. Germline-derived CDR1 and CDR2 are SGHNT and YYREEE (reference sequence). CDR3 sequence (DNA): TGTGCCAGCAGCTCTTCGGACACTGAAGCTTTCTTT. Amino acids: CASSSSDTEAFF.

This chain uses TRBV29-1 with TRBJ1-3; D uncertain. The CDR3 is made up of 13 amino acids. Trimming cost V 1 base and J 4 bases, with 8 bases left between them. The germline V gene encodes CDR1 SQVTM and CDR2 ANQGSEA. The DNA of the CDR3 is TGCAGCGTTGAAGCCAGTACCGGAAACACCATATATTTT. It translates to CSVEASTGNTIYF.

The V gene is TRBV30, the J gene TRBJ1-5, with D maybe TRBD1 (6 bases). The V end lost 3 bases, the J end lost 4 bases, and 13 bases lay between the germline ends. CDR3 length: 14 amino acids. Germline V CDR1 and CDR2: GTSNPN, SVGIG (reference sequence). Written as DNA, the CDR3 is TGTGCCTGGAGGGGACATATCCCAAATCAGCCCCAGCATTTT. It yields the protein CAWRGHIPNQPQHF.

A note on this clone: The junction departs from the called germline gene at one end, perhaps through a read error. The rearrangement uses TRBV7-7 and TRBJ2-7, with TRBD1 as a possible D gene (6 bases). The germline V gene encodes CDR1 SSHAT and CDR2 FNYEAQ (reference sequence). The CDR3 extends over 15 amino acids. The DNA for the CDR3 is TGTGCCAGCACCTTATACAGGGCCTTCTCCTACGAGCAGTACTTC. Encoded protein: CASTLYRAFSYEQYF. Full variable domain (remainder filled in from reference TRBV7-7 and TRBJ2-7): GAGVSQSPRYKVTKRGQDVTLRCDPISSHATLYWYQQALGQGPEFLTYFNYEAQPDKSGLPSDRFSAERPEGSISTLTIQRTEQRDSAMYRCASTLYRAFSYEQYFGPGTRLTVT.

This rearrangement joins TRBV25-1 to TRBJ1-1, with D possibly TRBD1 on 5 matching bases. The CDR3 is 15 amino acids. V was shortened by 0 bases and J by 1 base, with 9 bases between the two germline ends. CDR1 is MGHDK, CDR2 SYGVNS, per germline. CDR3 in amino acids: CASSEYRGGNTEAFF. Written as DNA, the CDR3 is TGTGCCAGCAGTGAATATAGGGGAGGGAACACTGAAGCTTTCTTT.

The V call is TRBV11-2, the J call TRBJ2-7, with 9 bases that match TRBD1. This CDR3 is 19 amino acids long. CDR1 and CDR2 (germline): SGHAT, FQNNGV. Trimming at V came to 1 base and at J to 0 bases, leaving 13 bases not matched to a gene. The CDR3 DNA sequence: TGTGCCAGCAGCTTAGTGAAGGGGGAGGGACAGGGAGGCTCCTACGAGCAGTACTTC. Translation gives CASSLVKGEGQGGSYEQYF.

This CDR3 reads CASSRGLAGGSGELFF. CDR3 DNA sequence: TGTGCCAGCAGTCGCGGACTAGCGGGGGGGTCCGGGGAGCTGTTTTTT. The J gene is TRBJ2-2, the V gene TRBV28, with 15 bases that match TRBD2. The length of the CDR3 is 16 residues. Germline CDR1 is MDHEN and CDR2 is SYDVKM. V was pared by 5 bases and J by 6 bases, with 4 bases of the junction left unmatched. Full variable domain (missing parts from reference TRBV28 and TRBJ2-2): DVKVTQSSRYLVKRTGEKVFLECVQDMDHENMFWYRQDPGLGLRLIYFSYDVKMKEKGDIPEGYSVSREKKERFSLILESASTNQTSMYLCASSRGLAGGSGELFFGEGSRLTVL.

V and J are TRBV12-3 or TRBV12-4 and TRBJ1-5; no clear D. This CDR3 has 12 residues. With 7 bases removed from V and 9 bases from J, the gap between germline ends came to 13 bases. In nucleotides, the CDR3 is TGTGCCAGCACCGGTCGGTATGGGCCCCAGCATTTT. Protein product: CASTGRYGPQHF.

The rearrangement links TRBV19 to TRBJ1-1; 9 nucleotides agree with TRBD1. This CDR3 comprises 15 residues. V lost 4 bases and J lost 5; bases outside the gene matches: 8. From germline, CDR1 is LNHDA and CDR2 SQIVND (reference sequence). The CDR3 reads CASSTPGTGRTEAFF. CDR3 DNA: TGTGCCAGTAGTACACCCGGGACAGGGCGGACTGAAGCTTTCTTT.